The 10 T cell receptor beta chains below come from one sample, sequenced in a study of blood T cells in healthy people across ages. Next came a second PCR, run for about 6 to 11 cycles, which used a sample-barcoded 5' primer along with a J-beta primer mix. TCRdb re-derived calls from the 5' RACE reads in MiXCR, one entry per CDR3 protein. This sample carries about 970,000 distinct CDR3 sequences, about 51% of them seen once, and the ten largest clones take roughly 23%. What was sequenced was blood. The receptor set was obtained from a woman in her sixties or seventies in good health.

In this sample, this clonotype turned up a few times. This chain joins TRBV6-6 and TRBJ2-1; 8 nucleotides align to TRBD2. This CDR3 is 14 amino acids long. Trimming took 6 bases from V and 7 from J; bases not matched to a gene: 8. CDR1 MNHNY and CDR2 SVGAGI come from the germline V gene (reference sequence). The CDR3 DNA follows: TGTGCCAGCAGCCCCCGGGGGGGGATGAATGAGCAGTTCTTC. This gives the protein CASSPRGGMNEQFF.

The rearrangement links TRBV5-1 to TRBJ2-1; 8 bases align to TRBD2. CDR3 length equals 14 residues. Unmatched junction bases numbered 4, after V lost 1 base and J lost 7 bases. The germline gives CDR1 SGHRS, CDR2 YFSETQ. CDR3 loop: CASSLTGGSNEQFF. Here the CDR3 DNA reads TGCGCCAGCAGCTTGACGGGAGGGTCAAATGAGCAGTTCTTC.

This clonotype was observed a handful of times. The genes are TRBV14 and TRBJ2-7; TRBD1 might be the D (6 bases). V was shortened by 1 base and J by 4 bases, with 8 bases between the two germline ends. The CDR3 extends over 13 amino acids. CDR1 is SGHDN and CDR2 is FVKESK in the germline V gene. The CDR3 region is CASSQVQGYEQYF. The CDR3 DNA reads TGTGCCAGCAGCCAAGTACAGGGATACGAGCAGTACTTC.

V and J are TRBV20-1 and TRBJ1-4; TRBD1 agrees at 9 bases. The CDR3 consists of 15 residues. The V gene end was trimmed by 0 bases and the J gene end by 8 bases; junction bases not matched to a gene: 7. Germline V lookup: CDR1 DFQATT, CDR2 SNEGSKA (reference sequence). The CDR3 here is CSARDSDRGREKLFF. DNA of the CDR3: TGCAGTGCTAGAGATTCGGACAGGGGACGGGAAAAACTGTTTTTT.

The V and J genes are TRBV30 and TRBJ2-7, with TRBD1 matching over 7 bases. The CDR3 is 12 amino acids. Looked up from germline, CDR1 is GTSNPN and CDR2 is SVGIG (reference sequence). The J segment lost 6 bases and the V segment lost 3 bases, leaving 5 bases of the junction unmatched. The DNA of the CDR3 is TGTGCCTGGAGGCTGACAGGGACCGAGCAGTACTTC. This gives the protein CAWRLTGTEQYF.

The chain carries TRBV5-6 and TRBJ1-1; D is uncertain. Germline lookup yields CDR1 SGHDT and CDR2 YYEEEE. This CDR3 comprises 15 residues. The V end was cut by 4 bases, the J end by 3 bases, with 16 bases between. In DNA, the CDR3 is TGTGCCAGCAGCGTTGTACGTAGCAAGTACACTGAAGCTTTCTTT. Its protein product is CASSVVRSKYTEAFF.

At least ten counts were recorded for this clonotype. V is TRBV27 and J is TRBJ2-7; 7 bases are a match to TRBD1. Germline V gene data show CDR1 as MNHEY and CDR2 as SMNVEV (reference sequence). Trimming cost V 8 bases and J 0 bases; bases outside gene matches: 1. The CDR3 loop spans 12 amino acids. The CDR3 protein is CASGDSSYEQYF. CDR3 bases: TGTGCCAGCGGGGACAGCTCCTACGAGCAGTACTTC.

This clonotype was seen more than once but under ten times. This rearrangement joins TRBV7-2 to TRBJ2-3, with D hard to call. This CDR3 comprises 14 residues. V was cut by 3 bases and J by 2 bases, with 9 bases left in between. Germline V gives CDR1 SGHTA, CDR2 FQGNSA. The CDR3 coding sequence is TGTGCCAGCAGCTTTGGGGTTCCCACAGATACGCAGTATTTT. Translating it yields CASSFGVPTDTQYF.

This clonotype occurred a few times. The V and J genes are TRBV14 and TRBJ2-2, with D perhaps TRBD1 or TRBD2 (6 bases each). Trimming cost V 1 base and J 4 bases, with 10 bases left between them. The CDR3 has 15 residues. Germline CDR1 SGHDN, CDR2 FVKESK. CDR3 DNA: TGTGCCAGCAGCCAAGTCAGGGGAGGCACCGGGGAGCTGTTTTTT. Encoded protein: CASSQVRGGTGELFF.

The chain recombines TRBV6-5 with TRBJ2-5, with D perhaps assigned TRBD1 or TRBD2 (5 bases each). Germline loops: CDR1 MNHEY, CDR2 SVGAGI. Trimming removed 1 base from V and 7 bases from J, with 34 bases in between. This CDR3 contains 21 residues. CDR3 residues: CASSYWTGIRDPGLPAGTQYF. CDR3 nucleotides: TGTGCCAGCAGTTACTGGACCGGAATAAGGGACCCAGGACTGCCGGCTGGGACCCAGTACTTC.